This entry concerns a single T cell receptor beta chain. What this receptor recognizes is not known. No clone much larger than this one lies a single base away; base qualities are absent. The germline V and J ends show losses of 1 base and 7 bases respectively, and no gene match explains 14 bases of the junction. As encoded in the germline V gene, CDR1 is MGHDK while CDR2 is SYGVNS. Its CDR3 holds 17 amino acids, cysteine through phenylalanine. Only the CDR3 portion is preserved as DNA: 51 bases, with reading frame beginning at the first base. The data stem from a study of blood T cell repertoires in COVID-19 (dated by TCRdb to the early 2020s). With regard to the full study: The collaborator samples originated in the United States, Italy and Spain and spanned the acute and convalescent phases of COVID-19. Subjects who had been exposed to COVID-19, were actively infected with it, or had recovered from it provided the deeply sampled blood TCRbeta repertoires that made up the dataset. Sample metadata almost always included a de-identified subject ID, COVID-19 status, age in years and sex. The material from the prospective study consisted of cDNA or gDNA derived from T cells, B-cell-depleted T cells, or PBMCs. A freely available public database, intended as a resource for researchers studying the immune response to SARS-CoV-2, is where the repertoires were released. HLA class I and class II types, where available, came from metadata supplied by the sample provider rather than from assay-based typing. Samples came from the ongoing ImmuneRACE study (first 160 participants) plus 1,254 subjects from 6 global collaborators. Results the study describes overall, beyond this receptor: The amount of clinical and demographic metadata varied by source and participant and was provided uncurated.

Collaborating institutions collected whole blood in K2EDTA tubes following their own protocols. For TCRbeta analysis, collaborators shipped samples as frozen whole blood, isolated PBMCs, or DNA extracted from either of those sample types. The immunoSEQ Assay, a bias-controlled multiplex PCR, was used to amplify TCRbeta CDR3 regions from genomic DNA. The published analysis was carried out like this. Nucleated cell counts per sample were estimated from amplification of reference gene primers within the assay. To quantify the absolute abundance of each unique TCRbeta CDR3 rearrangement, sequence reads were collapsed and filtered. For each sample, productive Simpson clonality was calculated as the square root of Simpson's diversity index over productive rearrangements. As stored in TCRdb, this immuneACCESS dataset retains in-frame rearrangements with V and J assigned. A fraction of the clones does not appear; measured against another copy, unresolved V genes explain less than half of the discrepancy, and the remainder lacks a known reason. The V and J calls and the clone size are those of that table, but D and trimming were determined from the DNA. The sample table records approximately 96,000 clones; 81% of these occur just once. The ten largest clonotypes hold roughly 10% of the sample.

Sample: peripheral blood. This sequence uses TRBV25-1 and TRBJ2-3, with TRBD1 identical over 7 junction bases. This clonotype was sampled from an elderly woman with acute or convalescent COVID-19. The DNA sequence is TGTGCCAGCAGTGAATCAAGGGGGCAGGGTGGTAGAAATACGCAGTATTTT. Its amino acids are CASSESRGQGGRNTQYF. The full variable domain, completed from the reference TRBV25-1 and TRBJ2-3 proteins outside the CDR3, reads EADIYQTPRYLVIGTGKKITLECSQTMGHDKMYWYQQDPGMELHLIHYSYGVNSTEKGDLSSESTVSRIRTEHFPLTLESARPSHTSQYLCASSESRGQGGRNTQYFGPGTRLTVL.